Listed below are T cell receptor beta chains from one sample, sequenced in a study of T cells in Graves' hyperthyroidism and ophthalmopathy. Via MiXCR, TCRdb re-called the multiplex PCR reads, giving one row per CDR3 protein. The sample has roughly 740,000 distinct CDR3 sequences; about 16% are singletons. The sample consisted of blood. The receptors derive from a man aged 18 to 35 with Graves' hyperthyroidism. Each CDR3 is given with its conserved first and last residue. The order of the fields is J gene, V gene, CDR3 protein.

j_gene: TRBJ2-3; v_gene: TRBV20-1; CDR3aa: CSARDHGLAGGVDTQYF
j_gene: TRBJ2-3; v_gene: TRBV5-1; CDR3aa: CASSWGPSTDTQYF
j_gene: TRBJ1-1; v_gene: TRBV2; CDR3aa: CASSADIMNTEAFF
j_gene: TRBJ2-1; v_gene: TRBV5-1; CDR3aa: CASSFPVGGKRWNEQFF
j_gene: TRBJ1-2; v_gene: TRBV7-8; CDR3aa: CASSSASPGGYTF
j_gene: TRBJ2-1; v_gene: TRBV7-2; CDR3aa: CASSLMPGLAGDNEQFF
j_gene: TRBJ1-5; v_gene: TRBV2; CDR3aa: CASSEGRGDQPQHF
j_gene: TRBJ2-3; v_gene: TRBV28; CDR3aa: CATDGLTDTQYF
j_gene: TRBJ1-1; v_gene: TRBV28; CDR3aa: CASSFVTGNMDTEAFF
j_gene: TRBJ2-7; v_gene: TRBV4-1; CDR3aa: CASSPGRTSGRRAYEQYF
j_gene: TRBJ2-5; v_gene: TRBV7-2; CDR3aa: CASSLTVQETQYF